Below, 8 T cell receptor beta chains from the same sample are listed, as sequenced in a study of T cells in Graves' hyperthyroidism and ophthalmopathy. Amplification of TCR beta CDR3 regions used RNA as the template. First-round RT-PCR of the TCR CDR3 relied on the HTBI primer set. TCRdb re-called the multiplex PCR reads through MiXCR, storing one row per CDR3 protein. The profile shows 370,000 or so distinct CDR3 sequences, about 25% of them singletons. The specimen was blood. These receptors came from a man between 50 and 59 years old with Graves' hyperthyroidism.

The chain is built from TRBV7-9 and TRBJ2-2; TRBD2 aligns across 11 bases. The CDR3 is made up of 16 amino acids. CDR1 and CDR2 from the germline V gene are SEHNR and FQNEAQ (reference sequence). With 5 bases clipped from V and 3 bases from J, the junction kept 5 bases outside the gene matches. The CDR3 loop is CASSPRLAGHTGELFF. CDR3 nucleotide sequence: TGTGCCAGCAGCCCCAGACTAGCGGGACACACCGGGGAGCTGTTTTTT.

This clonotype was counted ten times or more. V is TRBV7-2 and J is TRBJ2-7; no firm D call. The CDR3 is 14 amino acids. The V end lost 4 bases, the J end lost 6 bases, and 16 bases lay between the germline ends. Germline assignment: CDR1 SGHTA and CDR2 FQGNSA. CDR3 DNA sequence: TGTGCCAGCAGCTCAGCTGAGCCCTTCAGCGAGCAGTACTTC. Its translation: CASSSAEPFSEQYF.

This clonotype came up many times. The chain is built from TRBV7-2 and TRBJ2-7; TRBD1 aligns across 7 bases. V was pared by 4 bases and J by 5 bases, with 11 bases of the junction left unmatched. Germline lookup yields CDR1 SGHTA and CDR2 FQGNSA. The CDR3 extends over 15 amino acids. The chain's CDR3 is CASSSPFQGDDEQYF. The CDR3 bases are TGTGCCAGCAGCTCACCGTTTCAGGGGGACGACGAGCAGTACTTC. The entire variable domain, with the rest obtained from reference TRBV7-2 and TRBJ2-7, is as follows: GAGVSQSPSNKVTEKGKDVELRCDPISGHTALYWYRQSLGQGLEFLIYFQGNSAPDKSGLPSDRFSAERTGGSVSTLTIQRTQQEDSAVYLCASSSPFQGDDEQYFGPGTRLTVT.

V usage is TRBV6-1 and J usage is TRBJ2-1, with TRBD1 identical over 8 bases. The J segment lost 4 bases and the V segment lost 6 bases, leaving 5 bases of the junction unmatched. The germline V gene has CDR1 MNHNS and CDR2 SASEGT. CDR3 length: 14 residues. The CDR3 bases are TGTGCCAGCAGCGGACAGGGCCAATACAATGAGCAGTTCTTC. Protein product: CASSGQGQYNEQFF.

The gene calls are TRBV6-1 and TRBJ2-7, with no clear D. Germline loops: CDR1 MNHNS, CDR2 SASEGT. The V end lost 2 bases, the J end lost 2 bases, and 16 bases lay between the germline ends. The CDR3 has 16 amino acids. This chain's CDR3 is CASSERLDDQTYEQYF. As DNA, the CDR3 is TGTGCCAGCAGTGAAAGGTTGGACGACCAGACCTACGAGCAGTACTTC.

This clonotype was detected ten times or more. The chain's CDR3 is CASSLSPLVGRGNGEAFF. The CDR3 nucleotides read TGTGCCAGCAGTTTATCCCCCCTGGTGGGGAGGGGGAATGGTGAAGCTTTCTTT. The chain carries TRBV12-3 or TRBV12-4 and TRBJ1-1; a weak D match, TRBD1 (6 bases). The CDR3 consists of 18 residues. V lost 2 bases to trimming and J lost 7 bases, with 26 bases between them.

The chain employs TRBV19 and TRBJ1-2; D is uncertain. This CDR3 region has 13 residues. Trimming stripped 7 bases from V and 4 bases from J, with 13 bases between. CDR1 and CDR2 from the germline V gene are LNHDA and SQIVND (reference sequence). The CDR3 here is CASTTGALYGYTF. CDR3 coding DNA: TGTGCCAGTACCACGGGAGCCCTCTATGGCTACACCTTC.

This clonotype was detected once. A much larger clonotype is one base distant, so this may be a read error. This sequence joins TRBV5-6 and TRBJ1-4; possibly TRBD1 for D (5 bases). CDR1 SGHDT and CDR2 YYEEEE come from the germline V gene. The CDR3 has 12 residues. The CDR3 region is CASSWTNERLFF. The CDR3 DNA reads TGTGCCAGCAGCTGGACAAATGAAAGACTGTTTTTT.